This T cell receptor (beta chain) was captured by sequencing in a study of T cell responses to AZD1222 COVID-19 vaccine. CDR1 MNHNS and CDR2 SASEGT come from the germline V gene. The CDR3 consists of 12 residues. Deletions cut 2 bases from V and 10 bases from J, with 9 bases between. This table comes from immunoSEQ multiplex PCR, and its TCRdb copy is limited to in-frame clones, with some not included. The data hold 150,000 to 160,000 clones, with about 88% observed a single time. Findings of the study overall: Repertoire collection took place solely once the T cell response had peaked.

On this clone: Its antigen remains unidentified.

The sequencing here drew on peripheral blood, taken on day 0 of AZD1222 vaccination. This chain links TRBV6-1 with TRBJ1-5; no firm D call. The sequence was collected from an adult in good health. CDR3 protein: CASSEYWTPQHF. The CDR3 bases are TGTGCCAGCAGTGAATACTGGACCCCCCAGCATTTT.